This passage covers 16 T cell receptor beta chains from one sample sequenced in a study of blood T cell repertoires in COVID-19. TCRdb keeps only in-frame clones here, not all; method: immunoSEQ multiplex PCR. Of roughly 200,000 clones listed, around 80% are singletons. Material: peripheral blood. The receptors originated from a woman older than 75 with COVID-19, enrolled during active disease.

The CDR3 coding sequence is TGCGCCAGCAGTGAGCGGGGGAATAATTCACCCCTCCACTTT. The encoded protein is CASSERGNNSPLHF. The chain combines TRBV10-2 with TRBJ1-6, with a tentative D call TRBD1 (5 bases). The ends were cut back, 2 bases at V and 5 bases at J, with 7 bases in the middle. CDR1 WSHSY and CDR2 SAAADI come from the germline V gene. This CDR3 is built from 14 residues.

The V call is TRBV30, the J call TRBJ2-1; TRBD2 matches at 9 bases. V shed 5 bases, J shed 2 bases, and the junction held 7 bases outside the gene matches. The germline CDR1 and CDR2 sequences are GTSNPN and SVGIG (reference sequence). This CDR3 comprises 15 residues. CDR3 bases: TGTGCCTGGGGAAGCGGGGGGCCCACCTACAATGAGCAGTTCTTC. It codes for CAWGSGGPTYNEQFF.

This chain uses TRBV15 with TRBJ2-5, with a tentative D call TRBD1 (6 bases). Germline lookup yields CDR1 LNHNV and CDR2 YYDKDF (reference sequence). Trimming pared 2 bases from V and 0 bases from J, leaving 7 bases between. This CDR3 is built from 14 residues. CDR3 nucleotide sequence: TGTGCCACCAGCAGACGGGACAACCAAGAGACCCAGTACTTC. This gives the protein CATSRRDNQETQYF.

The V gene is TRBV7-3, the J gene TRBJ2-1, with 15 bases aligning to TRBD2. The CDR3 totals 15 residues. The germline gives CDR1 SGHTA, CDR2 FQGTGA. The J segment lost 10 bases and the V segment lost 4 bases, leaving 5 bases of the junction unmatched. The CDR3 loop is CASSSTGTSGGEQFF. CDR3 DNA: TGTGCCAGCAGCTCCACCGGGACTAGCGGGGGGGAGCAGTTCTTC.

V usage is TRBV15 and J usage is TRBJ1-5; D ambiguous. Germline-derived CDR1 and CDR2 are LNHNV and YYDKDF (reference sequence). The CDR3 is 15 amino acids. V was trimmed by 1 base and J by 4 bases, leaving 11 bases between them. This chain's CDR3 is CATSRVEGKNQPQHF. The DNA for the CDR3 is TGTGCCACCAGCAGAGTCGAGGGTAAGAATCAGCCCCAGCATTTT.

CDR3 coding DNA: TGCGCCAGCGCCCCTATCCCGAGCTCCTACAATGAGCAGTTCTTC. Its translation is CASAPIPSSYNEQFF. This chain joins TRBV5-1 and TRBJ2-1; D uncertain. In germline, CDR1 is SGHRS, CDR2 YFSETQ. V lost 7 bases, J lost 0 bases, and 14 bases lay in between. This CDR3 comprises 15 residues. Supplemented by reference TRBV5-1 and TRBJ2-1, the full variable domain reads KAGVTQTPRYLIKTRGQQVTLSCSPISGHRSVSWYQQTPGQGLQFLFEYFSETQRNKGNFPGRFSGRQFSNSRSEMNVSTLELGDSALYLCASAPIPSSYNEQFFGPGTRLTVL.

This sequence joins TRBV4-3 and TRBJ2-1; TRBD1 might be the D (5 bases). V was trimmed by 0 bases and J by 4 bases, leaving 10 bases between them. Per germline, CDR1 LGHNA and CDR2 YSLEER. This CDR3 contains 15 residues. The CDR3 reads CASSQEGKGYNEQFF. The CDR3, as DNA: TGCGCCAGCAGCCAAGAGGGTAAGGGGTACAATGAGCAGTTCTTC.

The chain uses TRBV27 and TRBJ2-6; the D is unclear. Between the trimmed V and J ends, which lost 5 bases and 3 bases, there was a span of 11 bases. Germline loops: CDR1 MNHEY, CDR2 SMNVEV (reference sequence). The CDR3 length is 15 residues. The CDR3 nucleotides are TGTGCCAGCAGTGGCTGGCTAGATGGGGCCAACGTCCTGACTTTC. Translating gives CASSGWLDGANVLTF.

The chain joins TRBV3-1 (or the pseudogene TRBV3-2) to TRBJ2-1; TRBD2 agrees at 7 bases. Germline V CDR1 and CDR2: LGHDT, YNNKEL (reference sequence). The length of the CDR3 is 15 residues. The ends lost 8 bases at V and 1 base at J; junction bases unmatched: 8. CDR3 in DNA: TGTGCCAGCTCACAGCGGGGAGGGTCCTACAATGAGCAGTTCTTC. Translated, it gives CASSQRGGSYNEQFF.

Here the CDR3 DNA reads TGTGCCAGCAGCTCACGGACTAGCGGGGGTGCCGGGGAGCTGTTTTTT. Amino acid sequence: CASSSRTSGGAGELFF. The rearrangement joins TRBV7-8 to TRBJ2-2; TRBD2 matches at 13 bases. V dropped 4 bases and J dropped 6; count of bases not matched to a gene: 5. Germline lookup yields CDR1 SGHVS and CDR2 FQNEAQ. CDR3 length: 16 amino acids.

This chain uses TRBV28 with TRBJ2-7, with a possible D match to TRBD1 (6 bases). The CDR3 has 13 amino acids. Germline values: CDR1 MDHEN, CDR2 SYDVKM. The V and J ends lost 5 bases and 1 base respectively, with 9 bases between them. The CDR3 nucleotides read TGTGCCAGCAGTGTCGGACAGTCCTACGAGCAGTACTTC. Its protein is CASSVGQSYEQYF.

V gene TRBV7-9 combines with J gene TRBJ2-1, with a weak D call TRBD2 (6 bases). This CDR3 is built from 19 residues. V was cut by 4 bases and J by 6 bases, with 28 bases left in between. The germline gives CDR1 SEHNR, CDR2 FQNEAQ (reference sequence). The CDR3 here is CASSSPVPGVSLLFNEQFF. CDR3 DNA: TGTGCCAGCAGCTCCCCCGTTCCGGGGGTGAGCCTCCTGTTCAATGAGCAGTTCTTC.

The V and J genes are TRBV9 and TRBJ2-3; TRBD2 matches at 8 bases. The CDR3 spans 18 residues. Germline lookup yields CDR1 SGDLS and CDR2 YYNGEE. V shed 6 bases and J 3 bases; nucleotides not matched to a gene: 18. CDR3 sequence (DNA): TGTGCCAGCACCGGGGGGGGCCTGCCTCATACTTGGACAGATACGCAGTATTTT. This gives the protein CASTGGGLPHTWTDTQYF.

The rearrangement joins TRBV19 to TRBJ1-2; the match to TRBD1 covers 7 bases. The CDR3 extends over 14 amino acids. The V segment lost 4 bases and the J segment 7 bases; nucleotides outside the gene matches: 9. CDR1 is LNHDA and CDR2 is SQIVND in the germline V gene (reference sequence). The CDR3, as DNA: TGTGCCAGTAGTACCCGACAGGGTGTCGGTGGCTACACCTTC. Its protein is CASSTRQGVGGYTF.

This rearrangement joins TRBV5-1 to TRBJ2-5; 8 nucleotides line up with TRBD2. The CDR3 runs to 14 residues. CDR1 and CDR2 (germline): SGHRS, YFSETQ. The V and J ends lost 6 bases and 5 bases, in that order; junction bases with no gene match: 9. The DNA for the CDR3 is TGCGCCAGCAATCTCGGGGGGGCTTGGGAGACCCAGTACTTC. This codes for CASNLGGAWETQYF.

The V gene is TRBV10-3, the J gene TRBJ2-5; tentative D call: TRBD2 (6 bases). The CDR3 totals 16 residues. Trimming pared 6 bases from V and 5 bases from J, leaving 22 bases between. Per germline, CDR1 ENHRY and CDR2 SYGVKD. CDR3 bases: TGTGCCATCAGAGGAGGGACTCCTAATGGGATGGAGACCCAGTACTTC. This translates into CAIRGGTPNGMETQYF.